What follows are 21 T cell receptor beta chains derived from one specimen sequenced in a study of blood T cell repertoires in COVID-19. TCRdb's table, derived via immunoSEQ multiplex PCR, lists solely in-frame clones and lacks some. Of 200,000 to 250,000 clones in the sample, around nine tenths were seen once. Source material: PBMCs or T cells enriched from blood (not recorded which). Every receptor here comes from a man aged 30-40 years who had recovered from COVID-19.

The rearrangement joins TRBV7-9 to TRBJ2-5, with TRBD2 matching over 9 bases. CDR3 length: 17 amino acids. The V segment lost 2 bases and the J segment 5 bases; nucleotides outside the gene matches: 12. CDR1 and CDR2 (germline): SEHNR, FQNEAQ (reference sequence). The CDR3 is CASSLLAGNTQGETQYF. CDR3 DNA: TGTGCCAGCAGCTTACTAGCGGGGAACACTCAAGGGGAGACCCAGTACTTC.

This clone was counted a single time. The chain is built from TRBV7-9 and TRBJ2-5; TRBD1 might be the D (6 bases). The CDR3 totals 16 residues. CDR1 is SEHNR, CDR2 FQNEAQ, per germline (reference sequence). V was pared by 5 bases and J by 2 bases, with 18 bases between. CDR3 protein: CASSLTQGLGQETQYF. The DNA of the CDR3 is TGTGCCAGCAGCCTAACACAGGGTCTGGGGCAAGAGACCCAGTACTTC.

The gene calls are TRBV14 and TRBJ1-2; 7 nucleotides match TRBD1. CDR1 and CDR2 (germline): SGHDN, FVKESK. The CDR3 contains 15 residues. V shed 0 bases and J 4 bases; nucleotides not matched to a gene: 5. CDR3 amino acids: CASSQDRQGLYGYTF. CDR3 DNA: TGTGCCAGCAGCCAAGATAGACAGGGCCTCTATGGCTACACCTTC.

This chain links TRBV20-1 with TRBJ1-2, with a weak D call TRBD1 (5 bases). CDR3 length: 13 amino acids. The V and J ends lost 3 bases and 6 bases respectively, with 14 bases between them. Germline V gives CDR1 DFQATT, CDR2 SNEGSKA (reference sequence). CDR3 nucleotides: TGCAGTGCTAGTGACACAGGATTAAATGGCTACACCTTC. Its protein product is CSASDTGLNGYTF.

The table lists this clone with a few counts. J is TRBJ1-4 and V is TRBV11-2; 7 bases map to TRBD1. The CDR3 is 17 residues long. Germline trimming cut 2 bases from V and 4 bases from J; bases unmatched to any gene: 10. Germline CDR1 is SGHAT and CDR2 is FQNNGV. The chain's CDR3 is CASSLNSWGQFNEKLFF. CDR3 in DNA: TGTGCCAGCAGCTTAAATAGCTGGGGACAGTTTAATGAAAAACTGTTTTTT.

The chain uses TRBV7-9 and TRBJ2-7; 7 bases map to TRBD1. Trimming took 6 bases from V and 0 from J; bases not matched to a gene: 14. Germline lookup yields CDR1 SEHNR and CDR2 FQNEAQ (reference sequence). The CDR3 consists of 17 residues. DNA for the CDR3: TGTGCCAGCAGTCCTAGAACGGACAGGTCGAGCTCCTACGAGCAGTACTTC. Translating gives CASSPRTDRSSSYEQYF.

The chain is built from TRBV2 and TRBJ2-7; 7 bases are a match to TRBD2. Per germline, CDR1 SNHLY and CDR2 FYNNEI. This CDR3 is 15 amino acids long. The V gene end was trimmed by 5 bases and the J gene end by 10 bases; junction bases not matched to a gene: 17. The CDR3 sequence is CASSRKDPGTGGQYF. In DNA form, the CDR3 reads TGTGCCAGCAGTAGGAAGGACCCCGGTACGGGGGGACAGTACTTC.

V and J are TRBV3-1 (or the pseudogene TRBV3-2) and TRBJ2-2; TRBD2 might be the D (6 bases). CDR3 length equals 17 residues. The ends were cut back, 1 base at V and 2 bases at J, with 14 bases in the middle. Per germline, CDR1 LGHDT and CDR2 YNNKEL (reference sequence). This CDR3 is CASSQAGALRNTGELFF. The CDR3 nucleotides are TGTGCCAGCAGCCAAGCGGGAGCCCTAAGAAACACCGGGGAGCTGTTTTTT.

The gene calls are TRBV28 and TRBJ1-5; weak D call: TRBD1 (5 bases). The CDR3 length is 16 residues. Trimming removed 3 bases at V and 4 bases at J, with 16 bases between. The germline V gene encodes CDR1 MDHEN and CDR2 SYDVKM. The CDR3 nucleotides are TGTGCCAGCAGTTTGGAGGCAGGGAGGGTAAATCAGCCCCAGCATTTT. Amino acids: CASSLEAGRVNQPQHF.

This sequence joins TRBV4-3 and TRBJ2-5, with 7 bases fitting TRBD2. Germline loops: CDR1 LGHNA, CDR2 YSLEER. The CDR3 is made up of 14 amino acids. Trimming cost V 10 bases and J 5 bases; bases outside gene matches: 13. Here the CDR3 DNA reads TGCGCCATCTCTGGGGGGGACCCCGGGGAGACCCAGTACTTC. Translated: CAISGGDPGETQYF.

This chain uses TRBV28 with TRBJ2-7; a possible D gene is TRBD2 (6 bases). CDR1 is MDHEN and CDR2 is SYDVKM in the germline V gene. V lost 11 bases and J 2 bases, leaving 13 bases between the germline ends. CDR3 size: 12 residues. CDR3 sequence (DNA): TGTGCCGTACTAGGAGGGACCTACGAGCAGTACTTC. This gives the protein CAVLGGTYEQYF.

The chain joins TRBV7-2 to TRBJ1-5; a weak D match, TRBD1 (5 bases). Germline V gene lookup returns CDR1 SGHTA and CDR2 FQGNSA. The V end was cut by 5 bases, the J end by 6 bases, with 17 bases between. CDR3 length: 15 amino acids. CDR3 bases: TGTGCCAGCAGCCCCGGGGGGGTAATACTTCAGCCCCAGCATTTT. Its protein is CASSPGGVILQPQHF.

This sequence joins TRBV5-4 and TRBJ2-3; a weak D match, TRBD1 (7 bases). The V end was cut by 2 bases, the J end by 0 bases, with 13 bases between. CDR1 and CDR2 (germline): SGHNT, YYREEE (reference sequence). The CDR3 is 16 residues long. The CDR3 DNA reads as TGTGCCAGCAGCTTTGGAGGGGGCTCAAGCACAGATACGCAGTATTTT. Residues: CASSFGGGSSTDTQYF.

J is TRBJ2-7 and V is TRBV7-3; tentatively, D is TRBD2 (6 bases). With 3 bases removed from V and 4 bases from J, the gap between germline ends came to 16 bases. Germline V lookup: CDR1 SGHTA, CDR2 FQGTGA. CDR3 length equals 15 residues. The CDR3, as DNA: TGTGCCAGCAGCTTTCTCCCGGGGGAGAGGTACGAGCAGTACTTC. This codes for CASSFLPGERYEQYF.

This rearrangement joins TRBV7-2 to TRBJ2-7; 10 bases fit TRBD1. There are 15 residues in the CDR3. The trim removed 5 bases at V and 5 bases at J, leaving 9 bases unmatched. The germline V gene has CDR1 SGHTA and CDR2 FQGNSA. CDR3 region: CASSQKTGGTHEQYF. The CDR3 nucleotides read TGTGCCAGCAGCCAGAAGACAGGGGGCACCCACGAGCAGTACTTC.

The V gene is TRBV4-2, the J gene TRBJ1-2; D is uncertain. CDR1 LGHNA and CDR2 YNFKEQ come from the germline V gene. The CDR3 has 14 amino acids. The V gene lost 2 bases and the J gene lost 3 bases, with 10 bases spanning the gap. This chain's CDR3 is CASSQPLNYYGYTF. DNA of the CDR3: TGTGCCAGCAGCCAACCCCTAAACTACTATGGCTACACCTTC.

This clone has a handful of counts. The V call is TRBV9, the J call TRBJ1-2; 9 bases match TRBD1. V lost 4 bases and J lost 7; bases outside the gene matches: 14. CDR3 length equals 16 residues. CDR1 and CDR2 from the germline V gene are SGDLS and YYNGEE. The CDR3 DNA reads as TGTGCCAGCAGCTCCCAGTGGGGGGGACAGGGACGTGGCTACACCTTC. This gives the protein CASSSQWGGQGRGYTF.

This clone occurred once. The chain employs TRBV7-8 and TRBJ2-2; D is undetermined. V shed 5 bases and J shed 0 bases, with 16 bases lying between them. Germline lookup yields CDR1 SGHVS and CDR2 FQNEAQ. The CDR3 runs to 17 residues. The CDR3 DNA follows: TGTGCCAGCAGCACGATACAAGTTCTCGCGAACACCGGGGAGCTGTTTTTT. This codes for CASSTIQVLANTGELFF.

The sample holds many counts of this clone. The V gene is TRBV19, the J gene TRBJ2-7; D is perhaps TRBD1 (7 bases). The CDR3 is 20 amino acids. V was shortened by 4 bases and J by 2 bases, with 30 bases between the two germline ends. From germline, CDR1 is LNHDA and CDR2 SQIVND (reference sequence). The CDR3 region has the DNA TGTGCCAGTAGTAGCGGATCCGGCGGGACAGCTTCCGTTTTCACCTACGAGCAGTACTTC. Amino acids: CASSSGSGGTASVFTYEQYF.

V is TRBV28 and J is TRBJ1-1, with D perhaps matching TRBD1 (6 bases). V was pared by 8 bases and J by 1 base, with 11 bases between. Germline CDR1 reads MDHEN; CDR2 reads SYDVKM. The CDR3 totals 13 residues. In nucleotides, the CDR3 is TGTGCCAGCCGACGAGGGGGGAACACTGAAGCTTTCTTT. It encodes CASRRGGNTEAFF.

The chain couples TRBV4-1 to TRBJ1-2, with no clear D. In germline, CDR1 is MGHRA, CDR2 YSYEKL. The CDR3 extends over 13 amino acids. The V gene lost 4 bases and the J gene lost 6 bases, with 12 bases spanning the gap. CDR3 in DNA: TGCGCCAGCAGCCTTTCCACCAGTGATGGCTACACCTTC. Protein: CASSLSTSDGYTF.